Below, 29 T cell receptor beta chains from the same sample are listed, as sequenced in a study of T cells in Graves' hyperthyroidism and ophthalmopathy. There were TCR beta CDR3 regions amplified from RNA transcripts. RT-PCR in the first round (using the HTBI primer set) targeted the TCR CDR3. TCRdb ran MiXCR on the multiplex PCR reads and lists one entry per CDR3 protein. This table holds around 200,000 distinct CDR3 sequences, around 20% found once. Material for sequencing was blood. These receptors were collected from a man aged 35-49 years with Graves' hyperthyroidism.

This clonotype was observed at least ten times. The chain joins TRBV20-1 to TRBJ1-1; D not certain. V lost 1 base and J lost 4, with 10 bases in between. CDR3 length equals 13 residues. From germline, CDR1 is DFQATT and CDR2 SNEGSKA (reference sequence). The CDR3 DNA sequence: TGCAGTGCTAGAGGGGTGTGGGGCACTGAAGCTTTCTTT. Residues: CSARGVWGTEAFF.

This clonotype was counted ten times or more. The CDR3 loop reads CASSLDLAGGADTQYF. The CDR3 nucleotides read TGTGCCAGCAGCTTAGATTTAGCGGGGGGGGCAGATACGCAGTATTTT. This chain joins TRBV11-2 and TRBJ2-3; 11 positions match TRBD2. There are 16 residues in the CDR3. The trim removed 0 bases at V and 4 bases at J, leaving 3 bases unmatched. The germline V gene encodes CDR1 SGHAT and CDR2 FQNNGV. The full variable domain, rest sourced from reference TRBV11-2 and TRBJ2-3, is EAGVAQSPRYKIIEKRQSVAFWCNPISGHATLYWYQQILGQGPKLLIQFQNNGVVDDSQLPKDRFSAERLKGVDSTLKIQPAKLEDSAVYLCASSLDLAGGADTQYFGPGTRLTVL.

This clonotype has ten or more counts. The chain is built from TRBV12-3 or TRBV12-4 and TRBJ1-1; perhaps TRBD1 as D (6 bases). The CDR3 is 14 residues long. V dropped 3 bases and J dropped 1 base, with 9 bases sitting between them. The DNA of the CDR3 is TGTGCCAGCAGTTTGGGACATTCGAACACTGAAGCTTTCTTT. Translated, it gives CASSLGHSNTEAFF.

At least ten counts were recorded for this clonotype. The CDR3 loop is CAWNVGRTYEQYF. Written as DNA, the CDR3 is TGTGCCTGGAATGTAGGCAGGACCTACGAGCAGTACTTC. V gene TRBV30 combines with J gene TRBJ2-7, with D unresolved. Looked up from germline, CDR1 is GTSNPN and CDR2 is SVGIG (reference sequence). CDR3 length: 13 residues. Trimming shortened V by 4 bases and J by 2 bases, and 12 bases separated the two germline ends.

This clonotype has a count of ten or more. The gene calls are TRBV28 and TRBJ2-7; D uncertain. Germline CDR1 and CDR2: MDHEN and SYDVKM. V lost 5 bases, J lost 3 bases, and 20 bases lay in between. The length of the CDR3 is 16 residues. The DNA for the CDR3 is TGTGCCAGCAGTCGCCTCAGAGTGACACTCATCTACGAGCAGTACTTC. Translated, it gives CASSRLRVTLIYEQYF.

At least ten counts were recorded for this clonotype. This CDR3 reads CASTWAQGSPLHF. CDR3 sequence (DNA): TGTGCCAGCACCTGGGCCCAGGGGTCACCCCTCCACTTT. The J gene is TRBJ1-6, the V gene TRBV2, with D possibly being TRBD1 (6 bases). There are 13 residues in the CDR3. V was clipped by 7 bases and J by 10 bases, with 14 bases between them. CDR1 is SNHLY and CDR2 is FYNNEI in the germline V gene.

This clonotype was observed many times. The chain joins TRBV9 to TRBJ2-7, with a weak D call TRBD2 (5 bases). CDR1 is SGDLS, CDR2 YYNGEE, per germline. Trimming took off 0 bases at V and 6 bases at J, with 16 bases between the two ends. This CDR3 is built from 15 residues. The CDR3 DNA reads TGTGCCAGCAGCGTAGACCCCGGAGGTGTCGGCGAGCAGTACTTC. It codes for CASSVDPGGVGEQYF.

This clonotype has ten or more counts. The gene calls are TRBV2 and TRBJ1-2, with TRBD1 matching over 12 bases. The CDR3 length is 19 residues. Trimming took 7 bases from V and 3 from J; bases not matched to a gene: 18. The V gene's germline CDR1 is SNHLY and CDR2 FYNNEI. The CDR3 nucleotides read TGTGCCAGCACCGAAAAGGGGACAGGGGGCGTTGGTCCGTACTATGGCTACACCTTC. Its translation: CASTEKGTGGVGPYYGYTF.

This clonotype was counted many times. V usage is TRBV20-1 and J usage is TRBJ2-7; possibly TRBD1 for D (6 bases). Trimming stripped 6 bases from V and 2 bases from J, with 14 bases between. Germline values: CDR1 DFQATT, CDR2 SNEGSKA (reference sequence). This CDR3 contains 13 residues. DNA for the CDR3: TGCAGTGCCGGGGACAAATCGGCCTACGAGCAGTACTTC. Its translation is CSAGDKSAYEQYF.

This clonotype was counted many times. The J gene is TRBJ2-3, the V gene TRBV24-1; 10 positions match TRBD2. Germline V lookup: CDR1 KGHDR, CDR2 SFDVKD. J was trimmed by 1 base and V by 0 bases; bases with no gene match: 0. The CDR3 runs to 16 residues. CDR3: CATSDLLAGGTDTQYF. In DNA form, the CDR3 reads TGTGCCACCAGTGATTTGCTAGCGGGGGGCACAGATACGCAGTATTTT.

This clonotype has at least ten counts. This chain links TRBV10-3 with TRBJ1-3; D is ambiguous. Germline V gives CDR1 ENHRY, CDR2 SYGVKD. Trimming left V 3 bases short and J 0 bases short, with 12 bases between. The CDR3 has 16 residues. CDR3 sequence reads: CAISEYAGDSGNTIYF. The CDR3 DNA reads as TGTGCCATCAGTGAATACGCTGGGGACTCTGGAAACACCATATATTTT.

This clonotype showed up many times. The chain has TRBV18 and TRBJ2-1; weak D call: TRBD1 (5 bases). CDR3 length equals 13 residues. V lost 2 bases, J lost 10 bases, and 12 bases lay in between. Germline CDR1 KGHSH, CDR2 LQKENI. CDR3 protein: CASSPNRSPEQFF. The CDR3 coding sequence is TGTGCCAGCTCACCAAACAGGTCTCCCGAGCAGTTCTTC.

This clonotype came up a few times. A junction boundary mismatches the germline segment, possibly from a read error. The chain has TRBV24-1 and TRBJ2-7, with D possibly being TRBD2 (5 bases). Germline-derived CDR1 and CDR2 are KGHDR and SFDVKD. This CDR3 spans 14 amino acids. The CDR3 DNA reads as TGTGCCACCAGTGATTTACTAGTTCCACACGAGCAGTCCTTC. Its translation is CATSDLLVPHEQSF.

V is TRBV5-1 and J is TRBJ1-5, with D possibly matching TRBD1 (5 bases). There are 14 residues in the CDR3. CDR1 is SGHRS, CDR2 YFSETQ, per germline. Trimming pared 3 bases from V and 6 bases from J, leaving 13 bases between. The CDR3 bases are TGCGCCAGCAGCTCGGGGGATCCCGGTCAGCCCCAGCATTTT. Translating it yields CASSSGDPGQPQHF.

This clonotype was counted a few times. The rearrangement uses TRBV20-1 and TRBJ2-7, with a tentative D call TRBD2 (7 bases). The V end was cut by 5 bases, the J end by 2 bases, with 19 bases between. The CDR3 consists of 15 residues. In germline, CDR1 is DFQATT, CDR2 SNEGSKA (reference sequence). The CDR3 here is CSARGDTPRAYEQYF. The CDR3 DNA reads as TGCAGTGCTCGGGGGGACACCCCACGGGCCTACGAGCAGTACTTC.

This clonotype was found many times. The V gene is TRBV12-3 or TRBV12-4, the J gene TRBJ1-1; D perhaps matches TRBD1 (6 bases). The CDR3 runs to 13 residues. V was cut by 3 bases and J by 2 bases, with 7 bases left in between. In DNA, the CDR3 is TGTGCCAGCAGTTTTGGGGGCAACACTGAAGCTTTCTTT. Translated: CASSFGGNTEAFF.

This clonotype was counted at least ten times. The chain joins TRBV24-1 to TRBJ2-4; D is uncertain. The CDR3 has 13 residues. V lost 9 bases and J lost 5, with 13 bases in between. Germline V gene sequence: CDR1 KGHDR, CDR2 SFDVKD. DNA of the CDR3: TGTGCCACCGTGGACCGAAACGAAAACATTCAGTACTTC. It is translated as CATVDRNENIQYF.

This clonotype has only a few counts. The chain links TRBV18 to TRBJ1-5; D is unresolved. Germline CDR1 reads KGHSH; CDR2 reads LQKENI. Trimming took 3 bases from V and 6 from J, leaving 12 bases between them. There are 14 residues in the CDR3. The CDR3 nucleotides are TGTGCCAGCTCACCTAACAGAGGGAGTCAGCCCCAGCATTTT. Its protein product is CASSPNRGSQPQHF.

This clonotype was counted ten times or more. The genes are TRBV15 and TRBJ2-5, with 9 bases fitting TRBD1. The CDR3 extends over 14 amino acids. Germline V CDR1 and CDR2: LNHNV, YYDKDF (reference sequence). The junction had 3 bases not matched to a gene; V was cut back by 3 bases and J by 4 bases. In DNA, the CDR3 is TGTGCCACCAGCAGGGACAGGGGCCCAGAGACCCAGTACTTC. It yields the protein CATSRDRGPETQYF. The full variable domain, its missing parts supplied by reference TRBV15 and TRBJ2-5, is DAMVIQNPRYQVTQFGKPVTLSCSQTLNHNVMYWYQQKSSQAPKLLFHYYDKDFNNEADTPDNFQSRRPNTSFCFLDIRSPGLGDTAMYLCATSRDRGPETQYFGPGTRLLVL.

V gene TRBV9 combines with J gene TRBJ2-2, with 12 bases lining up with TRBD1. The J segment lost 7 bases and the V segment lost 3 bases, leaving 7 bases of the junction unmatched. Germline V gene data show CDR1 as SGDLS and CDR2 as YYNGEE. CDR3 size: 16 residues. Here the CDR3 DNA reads TGTGCCAGCAGCGCGCCGGGACAGGGGGCTAGCGGGGAGCTGTTTTTT. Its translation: CASSAPGQGASGELFF.

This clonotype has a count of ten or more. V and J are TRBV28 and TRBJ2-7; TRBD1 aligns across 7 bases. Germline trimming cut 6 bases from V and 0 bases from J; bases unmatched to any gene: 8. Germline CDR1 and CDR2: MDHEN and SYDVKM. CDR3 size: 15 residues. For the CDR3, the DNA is TGTGCCAGCAGCCTTTGGACAGGCAGCTCCTACGAGCAGTACTTC. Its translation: CASSLWTGSSYEQYF.

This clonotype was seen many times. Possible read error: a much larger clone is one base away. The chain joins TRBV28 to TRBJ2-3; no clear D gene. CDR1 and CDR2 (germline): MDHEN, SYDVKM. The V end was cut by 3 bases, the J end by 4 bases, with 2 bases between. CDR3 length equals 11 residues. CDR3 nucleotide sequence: TGTGCCAGCAGTTTTTCAGATACGCAGTATTTT. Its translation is CASSFSDTQYF.

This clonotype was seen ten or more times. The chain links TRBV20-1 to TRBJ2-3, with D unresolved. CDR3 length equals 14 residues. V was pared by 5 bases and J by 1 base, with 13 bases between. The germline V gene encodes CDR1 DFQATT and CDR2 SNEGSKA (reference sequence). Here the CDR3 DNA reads TGCAGTGCTTGTCTAGACCTCGGCACAGATACGCAGTATTTT. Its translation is CSACLDLGTDTQYF.

DNA of the CDR3: TGTGCCAGCGTCGGAAATGATCCTGGAAACACCATATATTTT. Its protein product is CASVGNDPGNTIYF. This chain links TRBV6-1 with TRBJ1-3; D is unresolved. V lost 8 bases and J 2 bases, leaving 13 bases between the germline ends. This CDR3 contains 14 residues. Germline V gene lookup returns CDR1 MNHNS and CDR2 SASEGT.

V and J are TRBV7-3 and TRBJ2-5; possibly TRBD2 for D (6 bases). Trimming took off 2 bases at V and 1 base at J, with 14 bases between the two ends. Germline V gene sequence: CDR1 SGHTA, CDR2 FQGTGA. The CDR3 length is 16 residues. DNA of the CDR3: TGTGCCAGCAGCTTAGTGGACGGGGGAAGCCAAGAGACCCAGTACTTC. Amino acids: CASSLVDGGSQETQYF.

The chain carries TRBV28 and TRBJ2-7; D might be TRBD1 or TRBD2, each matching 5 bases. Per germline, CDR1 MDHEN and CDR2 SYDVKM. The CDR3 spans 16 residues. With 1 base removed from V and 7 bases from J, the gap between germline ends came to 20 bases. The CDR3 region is CASSLSRGPSPGEQYF. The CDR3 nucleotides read TGTGCCAGCAGTTTATCTCGGGGCCCGTCCCCGGGGGAGCAGTACTTC.

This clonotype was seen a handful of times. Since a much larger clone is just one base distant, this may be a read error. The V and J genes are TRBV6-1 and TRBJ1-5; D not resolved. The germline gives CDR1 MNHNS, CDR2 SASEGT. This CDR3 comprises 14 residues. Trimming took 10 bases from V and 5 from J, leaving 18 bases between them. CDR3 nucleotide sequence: TGTGCCACCTCTTACCGGGAGGCCGATCAGCCCCAGCATTTT. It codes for CATSYREADQPQHF.

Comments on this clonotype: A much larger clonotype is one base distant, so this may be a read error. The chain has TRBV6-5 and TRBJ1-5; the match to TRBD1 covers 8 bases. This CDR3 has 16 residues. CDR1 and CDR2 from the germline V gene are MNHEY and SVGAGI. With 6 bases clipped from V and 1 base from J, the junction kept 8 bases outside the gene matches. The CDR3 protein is CASSPRRGLSNQPQHF. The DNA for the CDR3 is TGTGCCAGCAGCCCCCGCAGGGGGCTGAGCAATCAGCCCCAGCATTTT.

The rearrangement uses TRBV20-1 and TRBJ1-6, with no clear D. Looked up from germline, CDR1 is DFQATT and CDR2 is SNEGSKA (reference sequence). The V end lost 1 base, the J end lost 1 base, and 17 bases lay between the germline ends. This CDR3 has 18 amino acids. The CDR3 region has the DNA TGCAGTGCTAGAGGCCCCGCGTCCCGAATTTCCTATAATTCACCCCTCCACTTT. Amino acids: CSARGPASRISYNSPLHF.